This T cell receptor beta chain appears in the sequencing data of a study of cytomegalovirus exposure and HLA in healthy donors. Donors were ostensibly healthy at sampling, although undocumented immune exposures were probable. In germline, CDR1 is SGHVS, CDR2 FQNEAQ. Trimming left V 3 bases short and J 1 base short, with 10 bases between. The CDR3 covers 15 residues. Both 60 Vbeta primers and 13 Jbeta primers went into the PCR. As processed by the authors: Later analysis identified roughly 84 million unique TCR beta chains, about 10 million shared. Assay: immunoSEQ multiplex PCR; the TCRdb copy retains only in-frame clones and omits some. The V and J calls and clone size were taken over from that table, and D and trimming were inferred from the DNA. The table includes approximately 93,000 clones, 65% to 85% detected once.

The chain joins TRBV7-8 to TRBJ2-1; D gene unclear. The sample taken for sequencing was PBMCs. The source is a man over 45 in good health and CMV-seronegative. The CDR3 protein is CASSFERISYNEQFF. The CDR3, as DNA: TGTGCCAGCAGCTTTGAGCGAATATCCTACAATGAGCAGTTCTTC.